These T cell receptor beta chains were read from a single sample in a study of blood T cell repertoires in COVID-19. Sequencing was performed with immunoSEQ multiplex PCR; in TCRdb, only in-frame clones are kept and a portion is missing. Among 200,000 or so clones listed, 65% to 90% were seen once. Source material: peripheral blood. Receptors were obtained from a human donor in a cohort sampled during active COVID-19. Both conserved end residues are part of each CDR3. The D gene is left open where the match is weak. Part of the rows lack a size; the others show once, few, many or a class for expanded clones.

length	J	D	size	V	CDR3	DNA
14	TRBJ2-5	NA	NA	TRBV28	CASSLGQFGETQYF	TGTGCCAGCAGTTTGGGGCAGTTTGGAGAGACCCAGTACTTC
14	TRBJ2-1	TRBD1	once	TRBV7-2	CASSWDREYNEQFF	TGTGCCAGCAGCTGGGACAGGGAGTACAATGAGCAGTTCTTC
16	TRBJ2-2	NA	NA	TRBV18	CASSRTVQGSTGELFF	TGTGCCAGCTCACGTACAGTACAGGGTAGCACCGGGGAGCTGTTTTTT
17	TRBJ2-1	TRBD2	NA	TRBV9	CASSVVSWLAGDNEQFF	TGTGCCAGCAGCGTAGTTTCTTGGCTAGCGGGAGACAATGAGCAGTTCTTC
15	TRBJ2-1	NA	few	TRBV9	CASSVAGTAHNEQFF	TGTGCCAGCAGCGTGGCCGGGACTGCCCACAATGAGCAGTTCTTC
17	TRBJ2-5	NA	NA	TRBV5-1	CASSLGTGYQTQETQYF	TGCGCCAGCAGCTTGGGGACGGGATATCAAACGCAAGAGACCCAGTACTTC
13	TRBJ2-5	TRBD1	NA	TRBV4-1	CASSEGAWETQYF	TGCGCCAGCAGTGAGGGGGCGTGGGAGACCCAGTACTTC
12	TRBJ2-7	NA	NA	TRBV5-1	CASSFVGGEQYF	TGCGCCAGCAGCTTTGTCGGGGGCGAGCAGTACTTC
15	TRBJ2-1	NA	NA	TRBV18	CASSLQRNFYNEQFF	TGTGCCAGCTCACTGCAGCGCAACTTCTACAATGAGCAGTTCTTC
17	TRBJ1-5	TRBD1	NA	TRBV6-6	CASSPDRGVYSNQPQHF	TGTGCCAGCAGTCCGGACAGGGGGGTATATAGCAATCAGCCCCAGCATTTT
15	TRBJ2-5	NA	NA	TRBV7-9	CASSPGSWRIETQYF	TGTGCCAGCAGCCCCGGAAGTTGGCGGATAGAGACCCAGTACTTC
13	TRBJ2-4	NA	NA	TRBV30	CAWRRQGWDIQYF	TGTGCCTGGAGGCGGCAGGGATGGGACATTCAGTACTTC
14	TRBJ2-7	NA	NA	TRBV11-2	CASRYRQSSYEQYF	TGTGCCAGTAGGTACAGGCAGAGCTCCTACGAGCAGTACTTC
16	TRBJ2-3	TRBD2	NA	TRBV11-2	CASSQASGRAADTQYF	TGTGCCAGCAGCCAGGCTAGCGGGAGGGCGGCAGATACGCAGTATTTT
16	TRBJ1-3	NA	NA	TRBV11-2	CASSLVAGSSGNTIYF	TGTGCCAGCAGCTTAGTAGCGGGAAGCTCTGGAAACACCATATATTTT
17	TRBJ2-3	TRBD2	NA	TRBV7-9	CASSSGLAGRNADTQYF	TGTGCCAGCAGCTCCGGACTAGCGGGAAGGAACGCAGATACGCAGTATTTT
16	TRBJ2-7	TRBD2	NA	TRBV19	CASSRHPGTSSNEQYF	TGTGCCAGTAGTCGACACCCCGGGACTAGTTCAAACGAGCAGTACTTC
15	TRBJ2-2	NA	NA	TRBV7-2	CASSQVRTNTGELFF	TGTGCCAGCAGTCAAGTCAGGACGAACACCGGGGAGCTGTTTTTT
15	TRBJ2-3	NA	NA	TRBV5-6	CASSSGTWVTDTQYF	TGTGCCAGCAGCTCCGGGACTTGGGTCACAGATACGCAGTATTTT
15	TRBJ2-3	TRBD2	NA	TRBV29-1	CSVLKGLAKTDTQYF	TGCAGCGTTCTGAAAGGACTAGCGAAAACAGATACGCAGTATTTT
13	TRBJ1-1	NA	few	TRBV20-1	CSASLAVNTEAFF	TGCAGTGCTAGTCTTGCGGTGAACACTGAAGCTTTCTTT
13	TRBJ2-5	TRBD2	NA	TRBV6-2/TRBV6-3	CASSRGGQETQYF	TGTGCCAGCAGCCGCGGGGGGCAAGAGACCCAGTACTTC
12	TRBJ2-1	NA	NA	TRBV19	CASSPTYNEQFF	TGTGCCAGTAGCCCTACCTACAATGAGCAGTTCTTC
13	TRBJ2-7	TRBD1	NA	TRBV24-1	CATSETGTFEQYF	TGTGCCACCAGTGAGACAGGGACGTTCGAGCAGTACTTC
14	TRBJ2-5	TRBD2	once	TRBV4-1	CASSQVGLGETQYF	TGCGCCAGCAGCCAAGTTGGACTAGGAGAGACCCAGTACTTC
15	TRBJ2-5	TRBD1	NA	TRBV11-1	CASSTLDRDQETQYF	TGTGCCAGCAGCACCCTGGACAGGGACCAGGAGACCCAGTACTTC
16	TRBJ2-3	TRBD1	NA	TRBV5-1	CASSGVGRGPGDTQYF	TGCGCCAGCAGTGGAGTGGGCAGGGGGCCAGGAGATACGCAGTATTTT
11	TRBJ2-5	NA	NA	TRBV11-2	CASTGGETQYF	TGTGCCAGCACGGGTGGAGAGACCCAGTACTTC
16	TRBJ2-2	TRBD2	NA	TRBV18	CASSLSSGSNTGELFF	TGTGCCAGCTCACTATCTAGCGGGAGTAACACCGGGGAGCTGTTTTTT
14	TRBJ2-3	NA	NA	TRBV2	CASRKREIGDTQYF	TGTGCCAGCAGAAAGAGGGAGATAGGAGATACGCAGTATTTT
14	TRBJ1-5	NA	NA	TRBV3-1/TRBV3-2	CASSQTTLNQPQHF	TGTGCCAGCAGCCAAACGACTCTCAATCAGCCCCAGCATTTT
15	TRBJ2-5	TRBD2	NA	TRBV5-1	CASSPGLARGETQYF	TGCGCCAGCAGCCCGGGACTAGCTCGGGGAGAGACCCAGTACTTC
15	TRBJ2-1	NA	NA	TRBV3-1/TRBV3-2	CASSQGTSLLNEQFF	TGTGCCAGCAGCCAAGGGACATCCCTTTTGAATGAGCAGTTCTTC
16	TRBJ2-5	TRBD2	NA	TRBV6-5	CASSYEGGRGGETQYF	TGTGCCAGCAGTTACGAGGGCGGGAGGGGAGGAGAGACCCAGTACTTC
15	TRBJ2-1	TRBD2	NA	TRBV28	CASSLRRENYNEQFF	TGTGCCAGCAGTTTAAGGCGGGAGAACTACAATGAGCAGTTCTTC
18	TRBJ1-2	NA	NA	TRBV4-2	CASSQPGAGTRYPYGYTF	TGTGCCAGCAGCCAACCAGGAGCCGGGACACGCTATCCTTATGGCTACACCTTC